A selection of T cell receptor beta chains follows, all from one sample in a study of identifying expanded T cells in peripheral blood. Repertoires were generated with immunoSEQ multiplex PCR, while TCRdb's copy carries only in-frame clones and drops some. Counted here are 100,000 or so clones, around 89% occurring once; the ten biggest clones make up 16%. The sequencing input was blood. All receptors come from a person between 18 and 75 years old in good health. CDR3s include the opening cysteine and the closing phenylalanine or tryptophan. D genes are given only for firm matches. The size entry is marked missing in some rows and otherwise reads once, few, many or a size class.

TRBJ1-5 TRBV28 NA NA TGTGCCAGCAGTCCGGACGGGAGTAGCAATCAGCCCCAGCATTTT CASSPDGSSNQPQHF
TRBJ1-6 TRBV28 TRBD1 NA TGTGCCAGCAGCACGAACAGGGACAGCTCACCCCTCCACTTT CASSTNRDSSPLHF
TRBJ2-1 TRBV6-4 TRBD2 few TGTGCCAGCAGTGAAAACGGGGGGTCCTACAATGAGCAGTTCTTC CASSENGGSYNEQFF
TRBJ1-3 TRBV6-5 NA NA TGTGCCACCCAAACGGGGGGAGCTGGAAACACCATATATTTT CATQTGGAGNTIYF
TRBJ2-4 TRBV6-5 TRBD1 NA TGTGCCAGCAGTTCCCCAGACAGGGGGAAAAACATTCAGTACTTC CASSSPDRGKNIQYF
TRBJ1-2 TRBV7-2 TRBD1 NA TGTGCCAGCAGCTTGGCAGCAGGGGGCCGGGGCTACACCTTC CASSLAAGGRGYTF
TRBJ2-3 TRBV7-8 NA NA TGTGCCAGCAGCTCCCCGGGACGGCCCACAGATACGCAGTATTTT CASSSPGRPTDTQYF
TRBJ2-7 TRBV11-2 NA NA TGTGCCAGCAGCCTAAATTCCCCCGGGGTCCCCTACGAGCAGTACTTC CASSLNSPGVPYEQYF
TRBJ1-2 TRBV28 NA NA TGTGCCAGCATCGTAGAAGGCTCTTACACCTTC CASIVEGSYTF
TRBJ2-7 TRBV7-2 NA NA TGTGCCAGCAGCCCGACATGGAGCTCCTACGAGCAGTACTTC CASSPTWSSYEQYF
TRBJ2-7 TRBV29-1 NA NA TGCAGCGTTGAAGAGACCTACGAGCAGTACTTC CSVEETYEQYF
TRBJ1-1 TRBV19 NA NA TGTGCCAGTAGTACCTCCCGGGACCCCAGACCGAACACTGAAGCTTTCTTT CASSTSRDPRPNTEAFF
TRBJ1-1 TRBV10-3 TRBD1 NA TGTGCCATCAGAGGGACAGGGGGAGCTGAAGCTTTCTTT CAIRGTGGAEAFF
TRBJ1-4 TRBV5-1 NA NA TGCGCCAGCAGCTTGGGGGAAAAACTGTTTTTT CASSLGEKLFF
TRBJ2-7 TRBV7-2 TRBD1 NA TGTGCCAGCAGCTATAGGACAGGGGAAAACGAGCAGTACTTC CASSYRTGENEQYF
TRBJ1-6 TRBV5-4 NA NA TGTGCCAGCAGCTTGGAGTGGGTCTCACCCCTCCACTTT CASSLEWVSPLHF
TRBJ2-3 TRBV10-3 NA NA TGTGCCATCAGTGCTAGGGGGGATACGCAGTATTTT CAISARGDTQYF
TRBJ2-7 TRBV5-4 NA NA TGTGCCAGCAGCTTATGGGTTGCGGGGGAGCAGTACTTC CASSLWVAGEQYF
TRBJ1-3 TRBV4-1 NA NA TGCGCCAGCAGCCCCAGGGCCGGTCGGAACACCATATATTTT CASSPRAGRNTIYF
TRBJ1-1 TRBV5-4 NA NA TGTGCCAGCAGCATCAGGGGAGAGAACACTGAAGCTTTCTTT CASSIRGENTEAFF
TRBJ2-5 TRBV7-2 TRBD1 once TGTGCCAGCAGCTGGGACAGGGCGGTGGAGACCCAGTACTTC CASSWDRAVETQYF
TRBJ2-3 TRBV4-1 TRBD2 NA TGCGCCAGCAGCCAAGTTTCATCACTAGCGGGGGCAGATACGCAGTATTTT CASSQVSSLAGADTQYF
TRBJ2-1 TRBV15 NA NA TGTGCCACCAGAGTCTCCCCAATCAATGAGCAGTTCTTC CATRVSPINEQFF
TRBJ2-7 TRBV2 TRBD1 NA TGTGCCAGCAGTGGATGGGGACAGACCTACGAGCAGTACTTC CASSGWGQTYEQYF
TRBJ1-3 TRBV4-1 NA NA TGCGCCAGCAGCCCTTTTGGAAACACCATATATTTT CASSPFGNTIYF
TRBJ2-3 TRBV5-4 TRBD2 NA TGTGCCAGCGGTCTAGCGGGGGGGCCGGATACGCAGTATTTT CASGLAGGPDTQYF
TRBJ1-1 TRBV6-6 NA NA TGTGCCAGCAGATCGGGTGGACACCTGAACACTGAAGCTTTCTTT CASRSGGHLNTEAFF
TRBJ2-1 TRBV5-1 TRBD1 NA TGCGCCAGCAGCTTGCCACAGGGGGCGGCGAAAAATGAGCAGTTCTTC CASSLPQGAAKNEQFF
TRBJ1-5 TRBV6-5 NA once TGTGCCAGCAGTTGGATACCGGGACCGGGCCAGCCCCAGCATTTT CASSWIPGPGQPQHF
TRBJ2-7 TRBV6-5 NA NA TGTGCCAGCAGGGCTGTGGGGAGGCAGTACTTC CASRAVGRQYF
TRBJ1-3 TRBV6-9 NA many TGTGCCAGCAGTTATGGGGGTTCTGGAAACACCATATATTTT CASSYGGSGNTIYF
TRBJ1-2 TRBV6-5 NA NA TGTGCCAGCATGGCAGGGGCAAACTATGGCTACACCTTC CASMAGANYGYTF
TRBJ1-3 TRBV5-6 TRBD1 NA TGTGCCAGCAGCCGTACAGGGGGCACGGACACCATATATTTT CASSRTGGTDTIYF
TRBJ1-6 TRBV7-9 TRBD1 few TGTGCCAGCAGCGGACAGGGGAGATGGTCACCCCTCCACTTT CASSGQGRWSPLHF
TRBJ1-1 TRBV29-1 NA NA TGCAGCGTGGGCGGGCTTTTGGGGACTGAAGCTTTCTTT CSVGGLLGTEAFF
TRBJ1-2 TRBV7-9 NA NA TGTGCCAGCAGCCCGGGGGGGGGCGCTAACTATGGCTACACCTTC CASSPGGGANYGYTF
TRBJ2-5 TRBV7-9 TRBD1 NA TGTGCCAGCACCCACACAGGGGAAGAGACCCAGTACTTC CASTHTGEETQYF
TRBJ1-1 TRBV5-6 NA NA TGTGCCATCTCTATGGGGGGGACCGCCATGAACACTGAAGCTTTCTTT CAISMGGTAMNTEAFF
TRBJ1-5 TRBV5-1 TRBD1 NA TGCGCCAGCAGGGAGGGGACAGGGAATCAGCCCCAGCATTTT CASREGTGNQPQHF
TRBJ2-7 TRBV7-7 NA NA TGTGCCAGCAGCCCAGGCGGCGGGGATCAGCAGTACTTC CASSPGGGDQQYF
TRBJ2-2 TRBV6-6 TRBD1 NA TGTGCCAGCAGGGGGGCAGGGGGCGACACCGGGGAGCTGTTTTTT CASRGAGGDTGELFF
TRBJ2-5 TRBV5-1 NA few TGCGCCAGCAGCTTGGGGGCACATCAAGAGACCCAGTACTTC CASSLGAHQETQYF
TRBJ1-2 TRBV30 NA few TGTGCCTGGAGTGTATGGCGAGACGAGGGCTACACCTTC CAWSVWRDEGYTF
TRBJ1-1 TRBV29-1 NA NA TGCAGCGTTGTTAGGTCTCGGGGCGTCGGGACCGCAGCTTTCTTT CSVVRSRGVGTAAFF
TRBJ2-1 TRBV6-1 NA NA TGTGCCAGCAGTGAAGCGTCTTTCATGACCTCCTACAATGAGCAGTTCTTC CASSEASFMTSYNEQFF
TRBJ1-2 TRBV6-6 NA once TGTGCCAGCAGTTACTCGGCCAGTTCAAACTATGGCTACACCTTC CASSYSASSNYGYTF
TRBJ1-4 TRBV6-5 NA NA TGTGCCAGCAAGGGAGGGTCGCTGAGGCAACTGTTTTTT CASKGGSLRQLFF
TRBJ1-2 TRBV15 TRBD1 NA TGTGCCACCAGCAGAGATCCGACAGGGGGGGGCTACACCTTC CATSRDPTGGGYTF
TRBJ2-3 TRBV7-6 NA once TGTGCCAGCAGCTTAGAGGTATACACAGATACGCAGTATTTT CASSLEVYTDTQYF
TRBJ1-1 TRBV5-4 TRBD1 NA TGTGCCAGCAGCCAGGGGGAGGAGACTGAAGCTTTCTTT CASSQGEETEAFF
TRBJ1-5 TRBV6-5 TRBD1 NA TGTGCCAGCAGTCGACAGGGGGGCCAGCCCCAGCATTTT CASSRQGGQPQHF
TRBJ2-5 TRBV5-6 TRBD2 NA TGTGCCAGCACCGGGGGGGGGCTATACCAAGAGACCCAGTACTTC CASTGGGLYQETQYF
TRBJ2-7 TRBV5-1 NA NA TGCGCCAGCAGCTACGGACAGATCTACGAGCAGTACTTC CASSYGQIYEQYF
TRBJ2-5 TRBV2 NA NA TGTGCCAGCAGTGAGTCGGGCAGACAAGAGACCCAGTACTTC CASSESGRQETQYF
TRBJ1-1 TRBV10-1 NA NA TGCGCCAGCAGTGACCTCCCCGACACTGAAGCTTTCTTT CASSDLPDTEAFF
TRBJ2-1 TRBV15 TRBD1 few TGTGCCACCAGCAGAGGGTTAGGGGGCGGCTACAATGAGCAGTTCTTC CATSRGLGGGYNEQFF
TRBJ2-3 TRBV4-2 TRBD2 NA TGTGCCAGCAGCCCCAGGACTAGTCAAGATACGCAGTATTTT CASSPRTSQDTQYF
TRBJ2-7 TRBV11-2 NA NA TGTGCCAGCAGCGTAAGAATCTACGAGCAGTACTTC CASSVRIYEQYF
TRBJ2-7 TRBV7-8 TRBD1 NA TGTGCCAGCAGCCTCGGACAGGGGGCCTACGAGCAGTACTTC CASSLGQGAYEQYF